A single sample gave rise to the 22 T cell receptor beta chains below, sequenced in a study of cytomegalovirus exposure and HLA in healthy donors. The repertoire was sequenced with immunoSEQ multiplex PCR; TCRdb's copy has only in-frame clones and lacks some. The repertoire holds around 200,000 clones, with just over 85% as singletons. Material: PBMCs. The origin of the receptors is a woman aged 18-35 years in good health and CMV-seronegative.

The chain combines TRBV27 with TRBJ2-5, with TRBD2 identical over 8 bases. The CDR3 loop spans 13 amino acids. CDR1 MNHEY and CDR2 SMNVEV come from the germline V gene (reference sequence). The trim removed 5 bases at V and 5 bases at J, leaving 4 bases unmatched. The CDR3 DNA reads TGTGCCAGCAGTGTTGCTAGCGGGGAGACCCAGTACTTC. It yields the protein CASSVASGETQYF.

The gene calls are TRBV28 and TRBJ2-2; possibly TRBD1 for D (5 bases). Trimming took 8 bases from V and 0 from J, leaving 7 bases between them. The germline V gene has CDR1 MDHEN and CDR2 SYDVKM. The CDR3 is 13 residues long. The CDR3 coding sequence is TGTGCCAGCGGACAAACGAACACCGGGGAGCTGTTTTTT. Protein: CASGQTNTGELFF.

The chain joins TRBV2 to TRBJ2-3, with TRBD1 matching 9 bases. The CDR3 covers 19 residues. Germline-derived CDR1 and CDR2 are SNHLY and FYNNEI. V shed 3 bases and J 3 bases; nucleotides not matched to a gene: 16. The CDR3 DNA follows: TGTGCCAGCAGTGATCCGGGGACAGGGAAGTTTTTGGGGACAGATACGCAGTATTTT. Amino acids: CASSDPGTGKFLGTDTQYF.

The chain employs TRBV16 and TRBJ2-5; 10 nucleotides match TRBD1. CDR1 and CDR2 (germline): KGHSY, FQNENV. Germline trimming cut 1 base from V and 2 bases from J; bases unmatched to any gene: 1. This CDR3 is 15 amino acids long. The CDR3 coding sequence is TGTGCCAGCAGCCAATGGGACAGGGGTCAAGAGACCCAGTACTTC. It specifies CASSQWDRGQETQYF.

In its sample, this clone was seen once. The genes are TRBV28 and TRBJ2-3; no reliable D call. V dropped 5 bases and J dropped 1 base, with 19 bases sitting between them. Germline-derived CDR1 and CDR2 are MDHEN and SYDVKM. The CDR3 runs 17 residues. The CDR3 sequence is CASSPIEIFPGTDTQYF. CDR3 DNA sequence: TGTGCCAGCAGTCCTATAGAGATCTTCCCCGGCACAGATACGCAGTATTTT.

V usage is TRBV5-1 and J usage is TRBJ2-1, with D tentatively TRBD1 (9 bases). V was cut by 7 bases and J by 7 bases, with 21 bases left in between. CDR1 SGHRS and CDR2 YFSETQ come from the germline V gene. The CDR3 is made up of 15 amino acids. This CDR3 reads CASGTGSGRGNEQFF. DNA for the CDR3: TGCGCCAGCGGGACAGGGTCCGGGAGGGGGAATGAGCAGTTCTTC.

Here the CDR3 reads CASSPGQGTEGNTIYF. Here the CDR3 DNA reads TGTGCCAGCAGCCCTGGACAGGGGACGGAAGGAAACACCATATATTTT. V usage is TRBV5-4 and J usage is TRBJ1-3; 9 bases are shared with TRBD1. Germline-derived CDR1 and CDR2 are SGHNT and YYREEE (reference sequence). This CDR3 has 16 amino acids. V gave up 4 bases and J gave up 4 bases; unmatched junction bases: 9.

The chain has TRBV5-1 and TRBJ2-7; D is undetermined. The CDR3 contains 13 residues. Germline values: CDR1 SGHRS, CDR2 YFSETQ. Trimming stripped 2 bases from V and 4 bases from J, with 10 bases between. CDR3 coding DNA: TGCGCCAGCAGCTTACGGGTCCGATACGAGCAGTACTTC. Translating it yields CASSLRVRYEQYF.

The J gene is TRBJ2-2, the V gene TRBV27, with 13 bases lining up with TRBD2. CDR3 length: 15 residues. Germline V CDR1 and CDR2: MNHEY, SMNVEV (reference sequence). Trimming removed 7 bases from V and 8 bases from J; junction bases left unmatched: 7. CDR3 amino acids: CASTGLAGEGGELFF. CDR3 nucleotides: TGTGCCAGCACTGGACTAGCGGGAGAAGGGGGGGAGCTGTTTTTT.

The rearrangement links TRBV5-1 to TRBJ2-7; 14 nucleotides match TRBD2. V trimming: 4 bases; J trimming: 6 bases; junction bases outside the gene matches: 12. Germline CDR1 and CDR2: SGHRS and YFSETQ. The CDR3 contains 17 residues. The DNA for the CDR3 is TGCGCCAGCAGCCGCTTGACTAGCGGGAGGGCCACCTCCGAGCAGTACTTC. Translated, it gives CASSRLTSGRATSEQYF. Full variable domain (rest looked up from reference TRBV5-1 and TRBJ2-7): KAGVTQTPRYLIKTRGQQVTLSCSPISGHRSVSWYQQTPGQGLQFLFEYFSETQRNKGNFPGRFSGRQFSNSRSEMNVSTLELGDSALYLCASSRLTSGRATSEQYFGPGTRLTVT.

This rearrangement joins TRBV27 to TRBJ2-1; D not certain. Trimming removed 8 bases from V and 6 bases from J, with 11 bases in between. The CDR3 has 12 residues. Germline-derived CDR1 and CDR2 are MNHEY and SMNVEV (reference sequence). For the CDR3, the DNA is TGTGCCAGCTCCCCTCTCTCCAATGAGCAGTTCTTC. The encoded protein is CASSPLSNEQFF.

CDR3: CASRLISGTGEQYF. The CDR3 region has the DNA TGTGCCAGTAGACTGATTTCGGGAACAGGGGAGCAGTACTTC. The chain employs TRBV19 and TRBJ2-7; weak D call: TRBD1 (6 bases). The germline V gene encodes CDR1 LNHDA and CDR2 SQIVND (reference sequence). Trimming took 6 bases from V and 7 from J, leaving 19 bases between them. The CDR3 has 14 amino acids.

The chain has TRBV5-8 and TRBJ2-5, with a weak D call TRBD2 (5 bases). With 5 bases removed from V and 4 bases from J, the gap between germline ends came to 9 bases. The germline V gene has CDR1 SGHTS and CDR2 YDEGEE. The CDR3 sequence is 12 residues long. The CDR3 sequence: CASRETRETQYF. For the CDR3, the DNA is TGTGCCAGCAGGGAAACTAGAGAGACCCAGTACTTC.

The chain is built from TRBV4-3 and TRBJ2-3; a possible D gene is TRBD2 (7 bases). Germline CDR1 and CDR2: LGHNA and YSLEER. V lost 0 bases to trimming and J lost 3 bases, with 13 bases between them. CDR3 length equals 16 residues. The CDR3 DNA is TGCGCCAGCAGCCAAGATTGGGGGGGCCCGACAGATACGCAGTATTTT. Translating it yields CASSQDWGGPTDTQYF.

The rearrangement links TRBV6-5 to TRBJ1-2, with TRBD1 matching 7 bases. This CDR3 has 14 residues. The trim removed 8 bases at V and 2 bases at J, leaving 8 bases unmatched. Germline V gene data show CDR1 as MNHEY and CDR2 as SVGAGI. CDR3 loop: CASYATDRNYGYTF. The CDR3 nucleotides are TGTGCCAGCTATGCTACGGACAGGAACTATGGCTACACCTTC.

V and J are TRBV27 and TRBJ1-2; 9 nucleotides match TRBD1. V shed 7 bases, J shed 7 bases, and the junction held 10 bases outside the gene matches. The V gene's germline CDR1 is MNHEY and CDR2 SMNVEV (reference sequence). CDR3 length equals 14 residues. The CDR3 nucleotides are TGTGCCAGCAACCCCTGGGACAGGGAGGGTGGCTACACCTTC. Translating gives CASNPWDREGGYTF.

The chain combines TRBV5-1 with TRBJ2-7; weak D call: TRBD2 (6 bases). Trimming shortened V by 4 bases and J by 3 bases, and 11 bases separated the two germline ends. This CDR3 is built from 13 residues. Germline V CDR1 and CDR2: SGHRS, YFSETQ. Written as DNA, the CDR3 is TGCGCCAGCAGCCCCGGGGGTTTCTACGAGCAGTACTTC. This encodes CASSPGGFYEQYF.

The chain is built from TRBV28 and TRBJ1-2; maybe TRBD1 (6 bases). Trimming removed 3 bases at V and 5 bases at J, with 19 bases between. Germline V gene sequence: CDR1 MDHEN, CDR2 SYDVKM. This CDR3 is 16 amino acids long. The CDR3 sequence: CASSLGGGHSSYGYTF. CDR3 in DNA: TGTGCCAGCAGTTTGGGGGGGGGCCACTCAAGTTATGGCTACACCTTC.

This chain joins TRBV10-2 and TRBJ1-1; a possible D gene is TRBD1 (5 bases). The V end was cut by 6 bases, the J end by 0 bases, with 11 bases between. There are 14 residues in the CDR3. CDR1 and CDR2 (germline): WSHSY, SAAADI. CDR3 residues: CASRTGDMNTEAFF. CDR3 nucleotide sequence: TGCGCCAGCAGAACAGGAGACATGAACACTGAAGCTTTCTTT.

Remarks on this clone: A much larger clone lies one base from this, so it may be a read error. Other DNA sequences in this specimen translate into the identical CDR3. The chain uses TRBV28 and TRBJ2-7, with D unresolved. V lost 4 bases, J lost 1 base, and 2 bases lay in between. This CDR3 contains 11 residues. CDR1 is MDHEN, CDR2 SYDVKM, per germline. Here the CDR3 reads CASSSSYEQYF. CDR3 DNA sequence: TGTGCCAGCAGTTCTTCCTACGAGCAGTACTTC.

The rearrangement links TRBV6-5 to TRBJ2-3; TRBD2 matches at 14 bases. J gave up 1 base and V 7 bases, and 1 base lay outside the gene matches. This CDR3 has 15 amino acids. Looked up from germline, CDR1 is MNHEY and CDR2 is SVGAGI. The CDR3 reads CASTGLAGGTDTQYF. The DNA of the CDR3 is TGTGCCAGCACGGGACTAGCGGGAGGCACAGATACGCAGTATTTT.

This chain joins TRBV4-1 and TRBJ2-1; tentative D call: TRBD2 (5 bases). Looked up from germline, CDR1 is MGHRA and CDR2 is YSYEKL. This CDR3 region has 15 residues. V lost 3 bases and J lost 8, with 17 bases in between. CDR3 in amino acids: CASSHYPRAGDEQFF. The CDR3 DNA follows: TGCGCCAGCAGCCATTACCCTAGGGCGGGCGATGAGCAGTTCTTC.